The 11 T cell receptor beta chains in this list originate from one sample, sequenced in a study of early T cells in non-severe SARS-CoV-2 infection. TCRdb re-called the 5' RACE reads through MiXCR, storing one row per CDR3 protein. The sample lists around 92,000 distinct CDR3 sequences, 8% to 13% occurring once. Sequencing was carried out using whole blood. The receptor set was obtained from an adult who was a healthcare worker with PCR-confirmed SARS-CoV-2 infection or an uninfected control (not recorded which).

In this sample, this clonotype turned up many times. This sequence joins TRBV3-1 and TRBJ2-7; no reliable D call. The CDR3 is made up of 11 amino acids. The V and J ends lost 5 bases and 5 bases respectively, with 7 bases between them. From germline, CDR1 is LGHDT and CDR2 YNNKEL (reference sequence). This chain's CDR3 is CASSKYDEQYF. DNA of the CDR3: TGTGCCAGCAGCAAGTATGACGAGCAGTACTTC.

This clonotype was observed a single time. This clone may be a read error of a much larger clone one base away. The rearrangement uses TRBV9 and TRBJ2-7; 9 bases match TRBD1. Germline V gives CDR1 SGDLS, CDR2 YYNGEE. There are 14 residues in the CDR3. The junction had 4 bases not matched to a gene; V was cut back by 4 bases and J by 2 bases. CDR3 loop: CASSPRTGAYEQYF. The CDR3 region has the DNA TGTGCCAGCAGCCCCCGGACAGGGGCCTACGAGCAGTACTTC.

The V and J genes are TRBV28 and TRBJ2-3; 12 bases align to TRBD2. This CDR3 has 17 amino acids. Germline assignment: CDR1 MDHEN and CDR2 SYDVKM. The trim removed 7 bases at V and 4 bases at J, leaving 12 bases unmatched. The CDR3 coding sequence is TGTGCCAGCACCCAGGACAGACTAGCGGGAGTTCCAGATACGCAGTATTTT. Translated, it gives CASTQDRLAGVPDTQYF.

This clonotype turned up a few times. V and J are TRBV28 and TRBJ2-1, with D unclear. CDR3 length equals 13 residues. V gave up 4 bases and J gave up 8 bases, with 12 bases separating them. From germline, CDR1 is MDHEN and CDR2 SYDVKM. CDR3 nucleotide sequence: TGTGCCAGCAGTTCAAGAGCCTGGTATGAGCAGTTCTTC. Amino acid sequence: CASSSRAWYEQFF.

The chain recombines TRBV18 with TRBJ1-1, with 12 bases identical to TRBD1. Germline V gene sequence: CDR1 KGHSH, CDR2 LQKENI. This CDR3 comprises 17 residues. The V segment lost 2 bases and the J segment 4 bases; nucleotides outside the gene matches: 8. CDR3 coding DNA: TGTGCCAGCTCACCATTGGCCGGGACAGGGGGCAGCACTGAAGCTTTCTTT. It codes for CASSPLAGTGGSTEAFF.

There are a few counts of this clonotype. The chain uses TRBV13 and TRBJ1-1; TRBD1 might be the D (5 bases). CDR3 length equals 17 residues. The V end was cut by 1 base, the J end by 4 bases, with 19 bases between. CDR1 and CDR2 from the germline V gene are PRHDT and FYEKMQ (reference sequence). For the CDR3, the DNA is TGTGCCAGCAGCTTAGACTCAGGGAGGGCCGCGGGCACTGAAGCTTTCTTT. This gives the protein CASSLDSGRAAGTEAFF.

This clonotype was detected many times. V and J are TRBV5-4 and TRBJ2-1; D possibly uses TRBD1 or TRBD2 (5 bases each). The V gene lost 6 bases and the J gene lost 0 bases, with 16 bases spanning the gap. Germline CDR1 is SGHNT and CDR2 is YYREEE (reference sequence). This CDR3 has 16 residues. Here the CDR3 reads CASTTGTASSYNEQFF. CDR3 coding DNA: TGTGCCAGCACCACTGGGACGGCGAGCTCCTACAATGAGCAGTTCTTC.

The J gene is TRBJ2-1, the V gene TRBV20-1, with 10 positions matching TRBD2. Germline CDR1 is DFQATT and CDR2 is SNEGSKA (reference sequence). The CDR3 length is 16 residues. V was clipped by 0 bases and J by 7 bases; unmatched bases: 9. The CDR3 protein is CSARDRSGRAFNEQFF. The CDR3 DNA reads as TGCAGTGCTAGAGATAGAAGCGGGAGGGCGTTTAATGAGCAGTTCTTC.

This clonotype was recorded a few times. V and J are TRBV11-2 and TRBJ2-1; unclear D gene. V was trimmed by 3 bases and J by 1 base, leaving 7 bases between them. Germline V CDR1 and CDR2: SGHAT, FQNNGV. The CDR3 is made up of 14 amino acids. The CDR3 sequence: CASSLRPSYNEQFF. In DNA form, the CDR3 reads TGTGCCAGCAGCTTGCGTCCATCCTACAATGAGCAGTTCTTC.

This clonotype was detected ten times or more. The chain has TRBV20-1 and TRBJ2-7; D is uncertain. V lost 3 bases and J 2 bases, leaving 14 bases between the germline ends. The germline V gene encodes CDR1 DFQATT and CDR2 SNEGSKA (reference sequence). The CDR3 loop spans 14 amino acids. In DNA, the CDR3 is TGCAGTGCTAGTGAAGGTACACAGACCTACGAGCAGTACTTC. Amino acids: CSASEGTQTYEQYF.

This clonotype was seen repeatedly, ten times or more. The chain combines TRBV5-1 with TRBJ1-1; D call uncertain. CDR1 is SGHRS, CDR2 YFSETQ, per germline. The CDR3 consists of 15 residues. V was cut by 4 bases and J by 1 base, with 14 bases left in between. CDR3 nucleotide sequence: TGCGCCAGCAGCACCGAGTCACCGTCGAACACTGAAGCTTTCTTT. This translates into CASSTESPSNTEAFF.